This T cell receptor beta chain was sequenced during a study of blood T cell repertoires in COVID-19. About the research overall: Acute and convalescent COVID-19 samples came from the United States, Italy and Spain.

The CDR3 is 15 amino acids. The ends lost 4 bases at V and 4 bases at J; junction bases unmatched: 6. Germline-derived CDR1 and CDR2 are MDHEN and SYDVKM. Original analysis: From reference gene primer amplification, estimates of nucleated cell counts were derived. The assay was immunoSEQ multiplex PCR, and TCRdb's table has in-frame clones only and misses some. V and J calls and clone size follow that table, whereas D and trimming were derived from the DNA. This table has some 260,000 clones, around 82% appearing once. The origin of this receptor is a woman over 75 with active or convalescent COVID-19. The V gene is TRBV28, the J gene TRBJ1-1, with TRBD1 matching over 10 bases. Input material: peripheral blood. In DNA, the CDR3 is TGTGCCAGCAGTTCCTCTTGGACAGGGGGCACTGAAGCTTTCTTT. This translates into CASSSSWTGGTEAFF.